This T cell receptor (beta chain) was sequenced during a study of T cells in Graves' hyperthyroidism and ophthalmopathy. This clonotype has a count of ten or more. RNA transcripts were the template for amplifying TCR beta CDR3 regions. HTBI primers were used for first-round RT-PCR of the TCR CDR3. TCRdb re-derived calls from the multiplex PCR reads in MiXCR, one entry per CDR3 protein. The sample gives roughly 360,000 distinct CDR3 sequences, 13% of which show up once; less than 25% is in the top ten. There are 12 residues in the CDR3. Germline V lookup: CDR1 DFQATT, CDR2 SNEGSKA (reference sequence). The V gene lost 5 bases and the J gene lost 5 bases, with 12 bases spanning the gap.

The sample comprised blood. This clonotype originated in a young man with Graves' hyperthyroidism that later progressed to Graves' ophthalmopathy. The gene calls are TRBV20-1 and TRBJ2-5, with TRBD2 as a possible D gene (6 bases). The CDR3 is CSASGEVETQYF. The DNA of the CDR3 is TGCAGTGCTTCGGGGGAAGTGGAGACCCAGTACTTC.